This T cell receptor beta chain is from a study of T cell changes during pregnancy in multiple sclerosis. Data came from immunoSEQ multiplex PCR; TCRdb stores just in-frame clones and leaves some out. The repertoire holds tens of thousands of clones, around 92% seen once, with just over 0.65% in the top ten. Germline V CDR1 and CDR2: SNHLY, FYNNEI. This CDR3 comprises 15 residues. With V trimmed by 5 bases and J by 3 bases, 3 bases remained unmatched. The chain joins TRBV2 to TRBJ2-2; 10 bases agree with TRBD1. The sample was CD4+ T cells from peripheral blood mononuclear cells, taken in the third trimester of pregnancy. The clonotype comes from a female donor with multiple sclerosis, enrolled in a pregnancy study. The CDR3 bases are TGTGCCAGCAGTTGGACAGGGGGGGACACCGGGGAGCTGTTTTTT. Translated: CASSWTGGDTGELFF.